This TCR beta chain originates from a study of cytomegalovirus exposure and HLA in healthy donors. Study in general: A data release that came early held about 89 million unique TCRs from HLA-typed donors.

Germline lookup yields CDR1 SGHTA and CDR2 FQGNSA. V shed 4 bases and J shed 7 bases, with 13 bases lying between them. This CDR3 is built from 13 residues. In the PCR, 60 Vbeta and 13 Jbeta primers were used. Using immunoSEQ multiplex PCR, the repertoire was profiled, and TCRdb retains in-frame clones only, with some absent. This sample's table has 150,000 or so clones. The sample consisted of PBMCs. The chain joins TRBV7-2 to TRBJ2-5, with a weak D call TRBD1 (5 bases). The sequence was collected from a man between 18 and 29 years old in good health and CMV-seronegative. CDR3 in amino acids: CASSSSGWGTQYF. The CDR3 nucleotides are TGTGCCAGCAGCTCCTCAGGGTGGGGGACCCAGTACTTC. The full variable domain, rest sourced from reference TRBV7-2 and TRBJ2-5, is GAGVSQSPSNKVTEKGKDVELRCDPISGHTALYWYRQSLGQGLEFLIYFQGNSAPDKSGLPSDRFSAERTGGSVSTLTIQRTQQEDSAVYLCASSSSGWGTQYFGPGTRLLVL.